This entry lists 16 T cell receptor beta chains sequenced from one sample in a study of CD8 T cells in Susac syndrome. cDNA came from about 0.51 to 1 ug RNA primed by random hexamers. TCRdb re-called the immunoSEQ multiplex PCR reads through MiXCR, storing one row per CDR3 protein. The table shows approximately 230,000 distinct CDR3 sequences, with 80% to 95% occurring only once. The specimen was CD4+ T cells from PBMCs. These receptors were obtained from a human donor with multiple sclerosis.

The chain uses TRBV6-5 and TRBJ2-1, with 7 bases fitting TRBD2. This CDR3 has 17 amino acids. Germline V gene sequence: CDR1 MNHEY, CDR2 SVGAGI. With 0 bases clipped from V and 6 bases from J, the junction kept 11 bases outside the gene matches. In nucleotides, the CDR3 is TGTGCCAGCAGTTACTCGGGACTACAGAACCCATCCAATGAGCAGTTCTTC. Encoded protein: CASSYSGLQNPSNEQFF.

The chain is built from TRBV19 and TRBJ2-2, with D perhaps TRBD1 (6 bases). The V gene lost 3 bases and the J gene lost 6 bases, with 8 bases spanning the gap. Germline CDR1 is LNHDA and CDR2 is SQIVND (reference sequence). This CDR3 has 13 amino acids. CDR3 nucleotide sequence: TGTGCCAGTAGTATGGACAGAGCCGGGGAGCTGTTTTTT. It specifies CASSMDRAGELFF.

The chain employs TRBV2 and TRBJ2-2, with no clear D. The CDR3 sequence is 13 residues long. In germline, CDR1 is SNHLY, CDR2 FYNNEI. V dropped 6 bases and J dropped 2 bases, with 7 bases sitting between them. In DNA, the CDR3 is TGTGCCAGCAGAGTCTTTAACACCGGGGAGCTGTTTTTT. Its protein product is CASRVFNTGELFF. Together with reference TRBV2 and TRBJ2-2, the CDR3 gives the full variable domain: EPEVTQTPSHQVTQMGQEVILRCVPISNHLYFYWYRQILGQKVEFLVSFYNNEISEKSEIFDDQFSVERPDGSNFTLKIRSTKLEDSAMYFCASRVFNTGELFFGEGSRLTVL.

The chain links TRBV28 to TRBJ1-6, with D possibly being TRBD1 (5 bases). Trimming stripped 7 bases from V and 9 bases from J, with 19 bases between. The CDR3 is 15 amino acids. Germline V gives CDR1 MDHEN, CDR2 SYDVKM. CDR3 DNA sequence: TGTGCCAGCACCGCGGGGGGTCTAGCATTTTCACCCCTCCACTTT. It yields the protein CASTAGGLAFSPLHF.

The rearrangement links TRBV6-6 to TRBJ2-4, with no clear D. Germline V gene sequence: CDR1 MNHNY, CDR2 SVGAGI (reference sequence). Trimming took off 9 bases at V and 0 bases at J, with 12 bases between the two ends. CDR3 length: 14 residues. The CDR3: CASLHNLAKNIQYF. CDR3 coding DNA: TGTGCCAGTCTACACAACCTAGCCAAAAACATTCAGTACTTC.

V usage is TRBV19 and J usage is TRBJ1-1, with a weak D call TRBD1 (5 bases). With 4 bases removed from V and 6 bases from J, the gap between germline ends came to 18 bases. Germline CDR1 is LNHDA and CDR2 is SQIVND (reference sequence). The CDR3 loop spans 15 amino acids. CDR3 DNA: TGTGCCAGTAGTACCCCTGGGGGGGGAAACGCTGAAGCTTTCTTT. Amino acids: CASSTPGGGNAEAFF.

The rearrangement uses TRBV14 and TRBJ2-5; TRBD2 is a possible D gene (7 bases). The V end lost 4 bases, the J end lost 7 bases, and 13 bases lay between the germline ends. The CDR3 sequence is 13 residues long. In germline, CDR1 is SGHDN, CDR2 FVKESK. The DNA for the CDR3 is TGTGCCAGCAGCCGCGGGGGCCCCGGGACCCAGTACTTC. This sequence encodes CASSRGGPGTQYF.

The chain carries TRBV29-1 and TRBJ2-3, with D perhaps assigned TRBD1 or TRBD2 (5 bases each). V dropped 3 bases and J dropped 6 bases, with 13 bases sitting between them. CDR1 SQVTM and CDR2 ANQGSEA come from the germline V gene. CDR3 length equals 13 residues. CDR3 nucleotide sequence: TGCAGCGTTGATGTGGGGGTAGCGGATACGCAGTATTTT. This gives the protein CSVDVGVADTQYF.

This clonotype was counted a single time. CDR3 DNA sequence: TGCGCCAGCAGCTTGGCGTTAACCCGCAATGAGCAGTTCTTC. This codes for CASSLALTRNEQFF. The chain carries TRBV5-1 and TRBJ2-1; no reliable D call. This CDR3 comprises 14 residues. Between the trimmed V and J ends, which lost 0 bases and 6 bases, there was a span of 10 bases. The germline V gene has CDR1 SGHRS and CDR2 YFSETQ. Supplemented by reference TRBV5-1 and TRBJ2-1, the full variable domain reads KAGVTQTPRYLIKTRGQQVTLSCSPISGHRSVSWYQQTPGQGLQFLFEYFSETQRNKGNFPGRFSGRQFSNSRSEMNVSTLELGDSALYLCASSLALTRNEQFFGPGTRLTVL.

The rearrangement links TRBV30 to TRBJ1-1; D is undetermined. Trimming left V 4 bases short and J 4 bases short, with 13 bases between. This CDR3 has 13 amino acids. The germline V gene encodes CDR1 GTSNPN and CDR2 SVGIG (reference sequence). CDR3 nucleotide sequence: TGTGCCTGGAATACGGCGTTGGGCACTGAAGCTTTCTTT. It specifies CAWNTALGTEAFF.

A few counts support this clonotype. A junction boundary mismatches the germline segment, possibly from a read error. The chain joins TRBV29-1 to TRBJ1-1; D might be TRBD1 (5 bases). The CDR3 contains 14 residues. Germline loops: CDR1 SQVTM, CDR2 ANQGSEA. CDR3 coding DNA: TGCAGCGTTGAAAGGCAGGGAAAAAACACTGAAGCTTTTTTT. It is translated as CSVERQGKNTEAFF.

This clonotype was observed a few times. The V call is TRBV6-1, the J call TRBJ2-7, with 9 positions matching TRBD2. CDR1 is MNHNS and CDR2 is SASEGT in the germline V gene. The CDR3 loop spans 14 amino acids. Trimming took 7 bases from V and 0 from J; bases not matched to a gene: 4. The CDR3 reads CASTRTSDSYEQYF. The CDR3 DNA reads TGTGCCAGCACCAGGACTAGCGACTCCTACGAGCAGTACTTC.

This chain links TRBV12-3 or TRBV12-4 with TRBJ2-6; 7 bases line up with TRBD2. The CDR3 has 16 residues. J gave up 0 bases and V 6 bases, and 5 bases lay outside the gene matches. The CDR3: CASRGGYPSGANVLTF. The CDR3 coding sequence is TGTGCCAGCAGGGGAGGGTACCCCTCTGGGGCCAACGTCCTGACTTTC.

This sequence joins TRBV18 and TRBJ2-7; the D gene could be TRBD1 or TRBD2 (5 bases each). V was cut by 6 bases and J by 6 bases, with 9 bases left in between. The CDR3 covers 11 residues. The germline gives CDR1 KGHSH, CDR2 LQKENI. CDR3 nucleotide sequence: TGTGCCAGCTCCGGGACGGGCGAGCAGTACGTC. Translating it yields CASSGTGEQYV.

V and J are TRBV28 and TRBJ1-2; 9 nucleotides line up with TRBD1. The V segment lost 4 bases and the J segment 8 bases; nucleotides outside the gene matches: 8. The CDR3 loop spans 14 amino acids. Germline CDR1 MDHEN, CDR2 SYDVKM. The CDR3: CASSSTGGGLGYTF. CDR3 sequence (DNA): TGTGCCAGCAGTTCGACAGGGGGAGGATTGGGCTACACCTTC.

DNA for the CDR3: TGTGCCAGCAGCAAATCGGGACAGGGCTCTAGATATGGCTACACCTTC. Translation gives CASSKSGQGSRYGYTF. The genes are TRBV21-1 and TRBJ1-2; the table names TRBD1, a call not compared with the DNA. TRBV21-1 is reported as a pseudogene. The CDR3 totals 16 residues.